The 20 T cell receptor beta chains presented below share a single source sample, sequenced in a study of tumor and adjacent non-tumor tissue in lung cancer. Three rounds of nested PCR, following a modified ARM-PCR protocol, produced the TCRbeta library. Using its own MiXCR run on the multiplex PCR reads, TCRdb lists one record per CDR3 protein. This sample has about 110,000 distinct CDR3 sequences, with about 65% found just once. RNA was extracted from bulk tissue without any cell sorting. The normal lung tissue was taken more than 3 cm from the tumor edge. The sample taken for sequencing was distant non-tumor lung tissue. These receptor sequences come from a man aged 55 to 70 with non-small cell lung cancer.

This clonotype occurred many times. The chain carries TRBV6-5 and TRBJ2-7; a weak D match, TRBD1 (5 bases). Per the germline V gene, CDR1 is MNHEY and CDR2 is SVGAGI. V lost 0 bases and J lost 5, with 14 bases in between. The CDR3 sequence is 15 residues long. CDR3 in DNA: TGTGCCAGCAGTTACTCGCAGGGCCCTCAGGACGAGCAGTACTTC. Its translation is CASSYSQGPQDEQYF.

Comment on this clonotype: The missing conserved phenylalanine or tryptophan at the end of this CDR3 makes a read error likely. Because the CDR3's place on the DNA is in doubt, the DNA is left out and the CDR3 is given as listed by TCRdb. V gene TRBV29-1 combines with J gene TRBJ1-2. The CDR3 contains 12 residues when both ends are counted. Germline assignment: CDR1 SQVTM and CDR2 ANQGSEA. The CDR3 loop reads CIADRAGYGYTL.

The V and J genes are TRBV29-1 and TRBJ1-2; no firm D call. Germline V gene data show CDR1 as SQVTM and CDR2 as ANQGSEA. V dropped 6 bases and J dropped 1 base, with 15 bases sitting between them. The CDR3 contains 14 residues. The CDR3 DNA reads as TGCAGCGTGACGGGTGCAGACTGTAACTATGGCTACACCTTC. Its translation is CSVTGADCNYGYTF.

Concerning this clonotype itself: A read error may produce the germline difference seen at one junction end. The chain links TRBV6-5 to TRBJ2-7; D remains ambiguous. CDR3 length: 17 amino acids. Per germline, CDR1 MNHEY and CDR2 SVGAGI. CDR3 residues: CATSRTVSQSNSYEQYF. CDR3 in DNA: TGTGCCACCAGTAGGACGGTTTCCCAAAGTAATTCCTACGAGCAGTACTTC.

This clonotype was counted only a few times. This chain connects TRBV28 to TRBJ2-7, with D perhaps matching TRBD2 (7 bases). This CDR3 has 14 amino acids. Per germline, CDR1 MDHEN and CDR2 SYDVKM. The V end lost 7 bases, the J end lost 6 bases, and 19 bases lay between the germline ends. The CDR3 spells CASNKGGASGEQYF. The CDR3 DNA follows: TGTGCCAGCAATAAGGGGGGGGCTTCGGGCGAGCAGTACTTC.

This clonotype was seen many times. This chain uses TRBV6-1 with TRBJ1-4, with D possibly being TRBD1 (5 bases). Deletions cut 6 bases from V and 5 bases from J, with 13 bases between. Germline-derived CDR1 and CDR2 are MNHNS and SASEGT. The CDR3 sequence is 14 residues long. CDR3 sequence reads: CASSSGQYNEKLFF. The CDR3, as DNA: TGTGCCAGCAGCAGTGGACAATACAATGAAAAACTGTTTTTT.

The chain joins TRBV11-2 to TRBJ2-2; D is unclear. There are 13 residues in the CDR3. The V gene's germline CDR1 is SGHAT and CDR2 FQNNGV. Trimming shortened V by 11 bases and J by 5 bases, and 15 bases separated the two germline ends. The CDR3 spells CAVTSLRTGELFF. The CDR3 region has the DNA TGTGCCGTCACCTCGTTGAGGACCGGGGAGCTGTTTTTT. The full variable domain, completed using reference TRBV11-2 and TRBJ2-2, is EAGVAQSPRYKIIEKRQSVAFWCNPISGHATLYWYQQILGQGPKLLIQFQNNGVVDDSQLPKDRFSAERLKGVDSTLKIQPAKLEDSAVYLCAVTSLRTGELFFGEGSRLTVL.

About this clonotype itself: At one end, the junction sequence differs from germline, possibly due to a read error. The chain has TRBV6-2 or TRBV6-3 and TRBJ1-5; TRBD1 aligns across 7 bases. Germline V gene sequence: CDR1 MNHEY, CDR2 SVGEGT. This CDR3 is 15 amino acids long. Here the CDR3 reads CACSLGTVSYQPQRF. CDR3 bases: TGTGCCTGCAGTCTCGGGACAGTAAGCTATCAGCCCCAGCGTTTT.

In the case of this clonotype: A read error may account for a junction end that differs from germline. The rearrangement uses TRBV28 and TRBJ2-7; D gene uncertain. The CDR3 has 13 residues. In germline, CDR1 is MDHEN, CDR2 SYDVKM. Written as DNA, the CDR3 is TGTGTCAGCAAGTTTAGAGAGAGGAACGAGCAGTACTTC. This gives the protein CVSKFRERNEQYF.

The sample holds many counts of this clonotype. The CDR3 bases are TGCGCCAGCAGCCAAGAAGGGACAGATAATGAAAAACTGTTTTTT. Translating gives CASSQEGTDNEKLFF. This chain connects TRBV4-1 to TRBJ1-4, with 7 bases matching TRBD1. In germline, CDR1 is MGHRA, CDR2 YSYEKL. V trimming: 0 bases; J trimming: 4 bases; junction bases outside the gene matches: 2. The CDR3 runs 15 residues.

The chain combines TRBV5-1 with TRBJ2-5; 11 positions match TRBD2. Per the germline V gene, CDR1 is SGHRS and CDR2 is YFSETQ. The V gene end was trimmed by 3 bases and the J gene end by 0 bases; junction bases not matched to a gene: 10. The CDR3 covers 18 residues. The CDR3 protein is CASSWGLAEGPYQETQYF. As DNA, the CDR3 is TGCGCCAGCAGCTGGGGACTAGCGGAGGGACCGTACCAAGAGACCCAGTACTTC.

About this clonotype itself: Compared with germline, one end of the junction differs, possibly owing to a read error. The chain couples TRBV6-5 to TRBJ2-4; TRBD2 matches at 13 bases. The CDR3 consists of 18 residues. CDR1 MNHEY and CDR2 SVGAGI come from the germline V gene. CDR3 residues: CVSSQTSGRRMGKNIRYF. DNA of the CDR3: TGTGTCAGCAGTCAGACTAGCGGGAGGCGGATGGGCAAAAACATTCGGTACTTC.

Many counts were recorded for this clonotype. This sequence joins TRBV6-6 and TRBJ2-3; 8 bases fit TRBD1. This CDR3 contains 15 residues. The J segment lost 0 bases and the V segment lost 5 bases, leaving 4 bases of the junction unmatched. Per the germline V gene, CDR1 is MNHNY and CDR2 is SVGAGI (reference sequence). The CDR3 nucleotides are TGTGCCAGCAGTACTGGGACAGGCAGCACAGATACGCAGTATTTT. Protein product: CASSTGTGSTDTQYF.

This clonotype was seen a few times. This sequence joins TRBV6-5 and TRBJ1-1, with D hard to call. CDR1 MNHEY and CDR2 SVGAGI come from the germline V gene. Trimming removed 10 bases from V and 3 bases from J, with 18 bases in between. This CDR3 has 14 residues. The CDR3 sequence is CAITLSLGYTEAFF. The CDR3 region has the DNA TGTGCCATCACTTTGAGTCTGGGGTACACTGAAGCTTTCTTT.

Regarding this clonotype: Being one base from a much bigger clone, this may be a read error. The chain combines TRBV24-1 with TRBJ2-1; possible D gene TRBD2, 6 bases. Trimming stripped 9 bases from V and 8 bases from J, with 13 bases between. From germline, CDR1 is KGHDR and CDR2 SFDVKD. This CDR3 region has 12 residues. The CDR3 DNA sequence: TGTGCCACCGCGGGACTGGCCGATGAGCAGTTCTTC. It translates to CATAGLADEQFF.

To note about this clonotype: Without the conserved terminal phenylalanine or tryptophan, this CDR3 likely stems from a read error. V is TRBV20-1 and J is TRBJ2-7; TRBD2 matches 10 bases. V shed 3 bases, J shed 4 bases, and the junction held 6 bases outside the gene matches. Looked up from germline, CDR1 is DFQATT and CDR2 is SNEGSKA (reference sequence). The CDR3 loop spans 14 amino acids. As DNA, the CDR3 is TGCAGTGCTAGTATTAGCGGGGGGAAATACGAGCAGTACCTC. Translated, it gives CSASISGGKYEQYL.

The table lists this clonotype with a few counts. Given a much more abundant clone one base away, this may be a read error. J is TRBJ2-1 and V is TRBV6-5; 14 bases agree with TRBD2. CDR3 length: 18 residues. The germline CDR1 and CDR2 sequences are MNHEY and SVGAGI. The CDR3 DNA is TGTGCCGGCAGTTACTTGGGACTAGCGGGAGAAAACTACAATGAGCAGTTCTTC. It is translated as CAGSYLGLAGENYNEQFF.

This rearrangement joins TRBV11-2 to TRBJ2-3; unclear D gene. Trimming took 9 bases from V and 9 from J, leaving 22 bases between them. CDR1 is SGHAT, CDR2 FQNNGV, per germline. The CDR3 is 14 amino acids. The DNA of the CDR3 is TGTGCCAGGAGCCACCTGACCTCTACGGCCACGCAGTATTTT. Protein sequence: CARSHLTSTATQYF.

The CDR3 DNA reads as TGCAGTGCTGGGAAAGTAGCGGGGGCCCAAGAGACCCAGTACTTC. Translation: CSAGKVAGAQETQYF. The rearrangement links TRBV20-1 to TRBJ2-5; 9 bases fit TRBD2. Germline V CDR1 and CDR2: DFQATT, SNEGSKA (reference sequence). J gave up 1 base and V 5 bases, and 8 bases lay outside the gene matches. The CDR3 consists of 15 residues.

About this clonotype itself: The junction and the germline gene differ at one end; a read error may be behind it. This chain links TRBV4-2 with TRBJ1-6, with TRBD1 identical over 8 bases. CDR1 is LGHNA and CDR2 is YNFKEQ in the germline V gene. This CDR3 has 15 amino acids. CDR3 DNA sequence: TGTGCCAGTAGCCAGGAGACAGGGGCTAATTTACCCCTCCACTTT. It yields the protein CASSQETGANLPLHF.